This entry concerns a single T cell receptor (beta chain). Its antigen is currently not known. No much larger clone exists at a distance of one base, and base qualities are not known. TCRbeta CDR3 regions were amplified from genomic DNA using the immunoSEQ Assay, a bias-controlled multiplex PCR. The paper's processing steps were these. Nucleated cell counts per sample were estimated from amplification of reference gene primers within the assay. Sequence reads were collapsed and filtered to measure the absolute abundance of every unique TCRbeta CDR3 rearrangement. For each sample, productive Simpson clonality was calculated as the square root of Simpson's diversity index across productive rearrangements. TCRdb holds this immuneACCESS table with in-frame rearrangements only. Some clones are missing; in checked studies, unresolved V genes explain under half, and the rest has no known cause. The V and J calls and the clone size are those of that table, but D and trimming were determined from the DNA. For this sample the table gives some 21,000 clones, of which approximately 90% were detected only once. Roughly 3.8% of the sample lies in the top ten.

The data were taken from a study of blood T cell repertoires in COVID-19 (TCRdb year 2020). As for the study more broadly: The collaborator samples originated in the United States, Italy and Spain and spanned the acute and convalescent phases of COVID-19. HLA class I and class II types, where available, came from metadata supplied by the sample provider rather than from assay-based typing. A freely available public database, intended as a resource for researchers studying the immune response to SARS-CoV-2, is where the repertoires were released. Subjects who had been exposed to COVID-19, were actively infected with it, or had recovered from it provided the deeply sampled blood TCRbeta repertoires that made up the dataset. Sample metadata almost always included a de-identified subject ID, COVID-19 status, age in years and sex. The prospective study material was composed of cDNA or gDNA derived from T cells, B-cell-depleted T cells, or PBMCs. Samples came from the ongoing ImmuneRACE study (first 160 participants) plus 1,254 subjects from 6 global collaborators.

Whole blood was collected in K2EDTA tubes by collaborating institutions according to the institutions' own protocols. For TCRbeta analysis, collaborators shipped samples as frozen whole blood, isolated PBMCs, or DNA extracted from either of those sample types. On the study overall, not on this receptor specifically: How much clinical and demographic metadata was included differed by source and by participant, and the metadata was provided uncurated.

Source material: peripheral blood. The sequence was collected from a man aged 45 to 65 with active COVID-19.

The sequence in DNA is TGTGCCAGCTCACGAACAGGGGGCACTAATGAAAAACTGTTTTTT. This encodes CASSRTGGTNEKLFF. The chain is made from TRBV18 and TRBJ1-4, with 9 bases matching TRBD1. CDR1 and CDR2 (KGHSH, LQKENI) derive from the germline V gene. The CDR3 goes from the cysteine to the phenylalanine over 15 residues. Only the CDR3 portion is preserved as DNA: 45 bases, with reading frame beginning at the first base. Compared with germline, V lacks 4 bases and J lacks 2 bases; bases without a gene match: 2.